This T cell receptor beta chain was profiled in a study of blood T cell repertoires in COVID-19. Data came from immunoSEQ multiplex PCR; TCRdb stores just in-frame clones and leaves some out. The sample lists 130,000 to 150,000 clones, 82% occurring once. This clone was seen only once. V gave up 0 bases and J gave up 7 bases, with 13 bases separating them. This CDR3 has 15 residues. Germline CDR1 and CDR2: MNHGY and SVAAGI. This chain uses TRBV6-9 with TRBJ1-5, with D possibly matching TRBD1 (5 bases). Sequenced input: peripheral blood. The source is a human donor with acute or convalescent COVID-19. The donor label of this sample is uncertain. The CDR3: CASSYSIRDGQPQHF. The CDR3 DNA reads TGTGCCAGCAGTTATTCGATCAGGGATGGACAGCCCCAGCATTTT.